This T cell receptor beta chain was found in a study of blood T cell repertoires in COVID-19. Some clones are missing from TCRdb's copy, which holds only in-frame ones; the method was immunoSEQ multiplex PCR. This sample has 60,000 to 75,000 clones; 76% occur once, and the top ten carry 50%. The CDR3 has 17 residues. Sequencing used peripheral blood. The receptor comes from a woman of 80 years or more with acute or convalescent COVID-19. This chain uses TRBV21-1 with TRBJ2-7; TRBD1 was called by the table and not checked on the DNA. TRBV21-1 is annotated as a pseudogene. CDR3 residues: CASNPPCPDRDTYEQYF. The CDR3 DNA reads TGTGCCAGCAATCCCCCCTGCCCAGATCGTGATACCTACGAGCAGTACTTC.